This T cell receptor beta chain is from a study of blood T cells in healthy people across ages. In regard to this clonotype: A much larger clone differs by one base, so this may be a read error.

Primers used in a second PCR of roughly 6 to 11 cycles were a sample-barcoded 5' primer and a J-beta primer mix. TCRdb recomputed calls from the 5' RACE reads with MiXCR, one row per CDR3 protein. Counted here are some 930,000 distinct CDR3 sequences, about 29% occurring once; the ten biggest clones make up about 9.4%. The data also belong to a second study, concerning T cells of mothers and their children.

Sequencing input: blood. The sequence was obtained from a woman between 40 and 50 years old in good health.

The CDR3 region is CASSVALTGQFF. The CDR3 coding sequence is TGTGCCAGCAGCGTAGCTCTGACAGGGCAGTTCTTC. The chain joins TRBV9 to TRBJ2-1, with D possibly matching TRBD1 (6 bases). This CDR3 has 12 residues. The ends were cut back, 0 bases at V and 12 bases at J, with 10 bases in the middle. Germline loops: CDR1 SGDLS, CDR2 YYNGEE.